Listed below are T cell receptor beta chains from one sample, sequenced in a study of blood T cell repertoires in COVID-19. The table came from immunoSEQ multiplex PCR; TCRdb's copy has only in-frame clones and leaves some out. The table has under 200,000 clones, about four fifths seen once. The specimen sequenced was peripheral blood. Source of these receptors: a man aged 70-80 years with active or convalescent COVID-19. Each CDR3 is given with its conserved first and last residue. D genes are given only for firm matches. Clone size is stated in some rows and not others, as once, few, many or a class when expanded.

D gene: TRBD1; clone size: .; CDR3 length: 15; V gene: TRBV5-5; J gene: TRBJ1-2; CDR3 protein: CASSLGQASGDGYTF; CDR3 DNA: TGTGCCAGCAGCCTAGGACAGGCGTCAGGAGATGGCTACACCTTC
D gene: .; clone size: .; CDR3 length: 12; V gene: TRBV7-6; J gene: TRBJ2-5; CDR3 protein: CASSLSGETQYF; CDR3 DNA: TGTGCCAGCAGCTTATCGGGAGAGACCCAGTACTTC
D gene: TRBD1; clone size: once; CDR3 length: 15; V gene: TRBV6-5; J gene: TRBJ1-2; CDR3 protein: CASSFTGATNYGYTF; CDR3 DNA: TGTGCCAGCAGTTTCACAGGGGCCACTAACTATGGCTACACCTTC
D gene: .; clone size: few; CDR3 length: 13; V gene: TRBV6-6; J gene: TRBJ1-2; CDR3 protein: CASSPDGLYGYTF; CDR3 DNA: TGTGCCAGCAGCCCGGACGGACTATATGGCTACACCTTC
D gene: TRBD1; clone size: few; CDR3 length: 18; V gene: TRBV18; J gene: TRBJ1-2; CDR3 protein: CASSPPRPRQGGIYGYTF; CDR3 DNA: TGTGCCAGCTCTCCTCCCCGACCTCGACAGGGGGGAATCTATGGCTACACCTTC
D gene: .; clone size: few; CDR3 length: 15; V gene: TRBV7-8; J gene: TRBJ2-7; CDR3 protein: CASSPPRVRLYEQYF; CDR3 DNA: TGTGCCAGCAGCCCCCCCCGGGTGAGGCTCTACGAGCAGTACTTC
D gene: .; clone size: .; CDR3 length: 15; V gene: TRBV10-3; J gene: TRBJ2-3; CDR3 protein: CAIAGTAKLTDTQYF; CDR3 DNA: TGTGCCATCGCGGGGACAGCGAAGCTCACAGATACGCAGTATTTT
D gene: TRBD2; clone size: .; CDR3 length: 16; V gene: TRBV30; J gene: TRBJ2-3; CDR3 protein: CAWSRGLSGGTDTQYF; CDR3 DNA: TGTGCCTGGAGTAGAGGCCTTAGCGGGGGCACAGATACGCAGTATTTT
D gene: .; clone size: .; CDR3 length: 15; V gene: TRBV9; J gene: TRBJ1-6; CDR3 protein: CASSVVGGENSPLHF; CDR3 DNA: TGTGCCAGCAGCGTGGTAGGCGGGGAAAATTCACCCCTCCACTTT
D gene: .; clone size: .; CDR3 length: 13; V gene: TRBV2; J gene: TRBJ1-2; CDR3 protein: CASSTTGNYGYTF; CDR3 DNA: TGTGCCAGCAGTACAACAGGGAACTATGGCTACACCTTC
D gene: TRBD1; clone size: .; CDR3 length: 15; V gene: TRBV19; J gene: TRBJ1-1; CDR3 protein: CASSMDYRGVTEAFF; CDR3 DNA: TGTGCCAGTAGTATGGACTACAGGGGGGTTACTGAAGCTTTCTTT